This T cell receptor beta chain comes out of a study of shared clonotypes between healthy human individuals. General study points: A generally larger estimated richness was seen in naive subsets than in memory subsets.

Comment on this clone: The antigen remains undetermined.

The CDR3 length is 10 residues. It was into CD45RA+ naive and CD45RA-negative memory subsets that the CD4+ cells were split. In the original processing: Junction-only sequences produced by ImmunoSEQ had no quality scores, so filtering differed. Profiling relied on immunoSEQ multiplex PCR, and the TCRdb table lists in-frame clones only, not all of them. The DNA gave D and trimming, while V, J and clone size come from that table. The sample includes a few million clones, more than 85% of them seen just once. This chain uses TRBV12-2 with TRBJ2-5. TRBV12-2 is recorded as a pseudogene. The sequenced sample was naive CD4+ T cells from PBMCs. The subset denotes: CD45RA+ positively selected. This clonotype was sampled from a man younger than 30 in good health. Some clones in this sample may be carry-over from other donors' samples. CDR3 DNA: TGTGCAAGTCGCTTCACCCCCCTGGACTTC. Amino acid sequence: CASRFTPLDF.